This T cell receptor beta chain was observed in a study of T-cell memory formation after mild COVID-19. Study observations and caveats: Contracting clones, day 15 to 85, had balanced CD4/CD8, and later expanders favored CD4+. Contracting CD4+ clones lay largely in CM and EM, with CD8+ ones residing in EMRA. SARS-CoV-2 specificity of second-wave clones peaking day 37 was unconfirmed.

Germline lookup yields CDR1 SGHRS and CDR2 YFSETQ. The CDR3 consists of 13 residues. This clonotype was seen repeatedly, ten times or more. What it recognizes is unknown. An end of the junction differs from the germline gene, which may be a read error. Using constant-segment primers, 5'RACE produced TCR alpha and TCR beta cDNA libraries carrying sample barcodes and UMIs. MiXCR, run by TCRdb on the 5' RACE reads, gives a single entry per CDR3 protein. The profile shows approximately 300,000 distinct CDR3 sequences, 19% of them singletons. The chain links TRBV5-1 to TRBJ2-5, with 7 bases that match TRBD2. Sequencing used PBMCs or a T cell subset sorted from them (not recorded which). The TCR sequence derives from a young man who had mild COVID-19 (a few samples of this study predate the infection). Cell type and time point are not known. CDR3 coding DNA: TGTGCCAGCAGTCTGGGGGGGGGAGAGACCCAGTACTTC. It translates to CASSLGGGETQYF.